These 18 T cell receptor beta chains were sequenced from one sample in a study of T cell repertoires in ileal Crohn's disease. This table comes from immunoSEQ multiplex PCR, and its TCRdb copy is limited to in-frame clones, with some not included. There are about 62,000 clones in the sample; about 89% occur only once, and roughly 2% lies in the top ten. Indicated time point: neoterminal ileum biopsy at postoperative endoscopy, about 6 months after surgery. Sequencing input: ileal tissue. The receptors were sampled from an adult with Crohn's disease.

This sequence joins TRBV4-1 and TRBJ2-2; D possibly corresponds to TRBD1 (6 bases). Trimming pared 1 base from V and 3 bases from J, leaving 9 bases between. CDR3 length: 15 residues. Germline V lookup: CDR1 MGHRA, CDR2 YSYEKL. CDR3 sequence reads: CASSQGQVYTGELFF. CDR3 DNA: TGCGCCAGCAGCCAAGGACAGGTGTACACCGGGGAGCTGTTTTTT.

The V call is TRBV18, the J call TRBJ1-5; TRBD1 is a possible D gene (5 bases). The germline CDR1 and CDR2 sequences are KGHSH and LQKENI. CDR3 length: 13 residues. V was cut by 5 bases and J by 7 bases, with 12 bases left in between. The CDR3 here is CASSLKRGQPQHF. The CDR3 bases are TGTGCCAGCTCATTGAAGCGGGGCCAGCCCCAGCATTTT.

This clone was counted only a few times. The chain recombines TRBV19 with TRBJ1-1, with D perhaps TRBD1 (5 bases). Germline V gives CDR1 LNHDA, CDR2 SQIVND (reference sequence). Between the trimmed V and J ends, which lost 7 bases and 11 bases, there was a span of 23 bases. The CDR3 totals 14 residues. The DNA for the CDR3 is TGTGCCAGTACCCCAGGTGGTACAGGTCAACTTGCTTTCTTT. It is translated as CASTPGGTGQLAFF.

The J gene is TRBJ2-1, the V gene TRBV29-1, with D perhaps TRBD1 (6 bases). The CDR3 is 11 amino acids. The germline gives CDR1 SQVTM, CDR2 ANQGSEA. V was clipped by 6 bases and J by 5 bases, with 8 bases between them. The CDR3 loop is CSVGDNNEQFF. CDR3 bases: TGCAGCGTGGGGGACAACAATGAGCAGTTCTTC.

The chain joins TRBV29-1 to TRBJ2-1; 12 bases map to TRBD2. The germline gives CDR1 SQVTM, CDR2 ANQGSEA. The junction had 1 base not matched to a gene; V was cut back by 4 bases and J by 6 bases. The CDR3 is 13 residues long. The CDR3 protein is CSVASGGVNEQFF. The CDR3 DNA reads as TGCAGCGTTGCTAGCGGGGGGGTCAATGAGCAGTTCTTC.

The V gene is TRBV5-1, the J gene TRBJ1-1; a possible D gene is TRBD1 (5 bases). Trimming stripped 4 bases from V and 0 bases from J, with 10 bases between. Germline V gene sequence: CDR1 SGHRS, CDR2 YFSETQ. The CDR3 has 14 amino acids. CDR3 sequence (DNA): TGCGCCAGCAGCCAGACAGCTTTGAACACTGAAGCTTTCTTT. This gives the protein CASSQTALNTEAFF. Together with reference TRBV5-1 and TRBJ1-1, the CDR3 gives the full variable domain: KAGVTQTPRYLIKTRGQQVTLSCSPISGHRSVSWYQQTPGQGLQFLFEYFSETQRNKGNFPGRFSGRQFSNSRSEMNVSTLELGDSALYLCASSQTALNTEAFFGQGTRLTVV.

The V gene is TRBV5-6, the J gene TRBJ1-2; 7 bases are shared with TRBD1. J was trimmed by 6 bases and V by 5 bases; bases with no gene match: 10. CDR3 length: 14 residues. Germline values: CDR1 SGHDT, CDR2 YYEEEE. The CDR3 bases are TGTGCCAGCAGACCGACAGGGACCCTGCATGGCTACACCTTC. Encoded protein: CASRPTGTLHGYTF.

This chain links TRBV27 with TRBJ2-7; TRBD2 agrees at 7 bases. Germline CDR1 reads MNHEY; CDR2 reads SMNVEV (reference sequence). The CDR3 runs 14 residues. V lost 6 bases and J lost 6; bases outside the gene matches: 11. The CDR3 sequence is CASRAGSQTSEQYF. The DNA of the CDR3 is TGTGCCAGCAGAGCGGGGTCCCAAACTAGCGAGCAGTACTTC.

This sequence joins TRBV13 and TRBJ1-2, with TRBD1 matching over 9 bases. The J segment lost 7 bases and the V segment lost 2 bases, leaving 5 bases of the junction unmatched. Looked up from germline, CDR1 is PRHDT and CDR2 is FYEKMQ (reference sequence). The CDR3 spans 14 residues. CDR3 DNA sequence: TGTGCCAGCAGCTTAACAGGGGGCTCTTCTGGCTACACCTTC. Its protein is CASSLTGGSSGYTF.

This clone was observed once. This rearrangement joins TRBV15 to TRBJ1-1, with 8 positions matching TRBD1. This CDR3 contains 14 residues. V was pared by 4 bases and J by 5 bases, with 6 bases of the junction left unmatched. Germline CDR1 LNHNV, CDR2 YYDKDF (reference sequence). The CDR3 DNA sequence: TGTGCCACCAGCACGGACAGGGTGGTGACTGAAGCTTTCTTT. Its translation: CATSTDRVVTEAFF. Complete variable domain (other parts from reference TRBV15 and TRBJ1-1): DAMVIQNPRYQVTQFGKPVTLSCSQTLNHNVMYWYQQKSSQAPKLLFHYYDKDFNNEADTPDNFQSRRPNTSFCFLDIRSPGLGDTAMYLCATSTDRVVTEAFFGQGTRLTVV.

The J gene is TRBJ1-1, the V gene TRBV30; no reliable D call. Trimming cost V 2 bases and J 4 bases, with 11 bases left between them. This CDR3 comprises 13 residues. CDR1 is GTSNPN, CDR2 SVGIG, per germline (reference sequence). The DNA of the CDR3 is TGTGCCTGGAGTTATCCCTCAGGCACTGAAGCTTTCTTT. Translating it yields CAWSYPSGTEAFF.

The chain recombines TRBV28 with TRBJ2-7, with TRBD1 matching over 8 bases. This CDR3 is built from 20 residues. Germline CDR1 and CDR2: MDHEN and SYDVKM. The V segment lost 2 bases and the J segment 5 bases; nucleotides outside the gene matches: 23. CDR3 DNA sequence: TGTGCCAGCAGTTTAAAAGCCGACCGCTTTGGGACAGGAGAACTAAACGAGCAGTACGTC. This encodes CASSLKADRFGTGELNEQYV.

V is TRBV5-1 and J is TRBJ1-1; D ambiguous. This CDR3 contains 15 residues. Germline assignment: CDR1 SGHRS and CDR2 YFSETQ. V was pared by 4 bases and J by 0 bases, with 13 bases between. The CDR3 protein is CASSGAGGLNTEAFF. The CDR3 DNA reads as TGCGCCAGCAGCGGTGCTGGCGGGTTGAACACTGAAGCTTTCTTT.

The chain recombines TRBV12-1 with TRBJ2-7; the table assigns TRBD2, which was not confirmed against the DNA. TRBV12-1 is an annotated pseudogene. The CDR3 spans 15 residues. DNA for the CDR3: TGTGCCAGCAGCTCTAGGGAACTAGGGACCTACGAGCAGTACTTC. Translating gives CASSSRELGTYEQYF.

CDR3 sequence reads: CASRLLDSVNTEAFF. For the CDR3, the DNA is TGTGCCAGCAGACTCCTCGACAGTGTGAACACTGAAGCTTTCTTT. This chain links TRBV14 with TRBJ1-1; the D gene is possibly TRBD1 (5 bases). The CDR3 runs 15 residues. Trimming stripped 6 bases from V and 0 bases from J, with 14 bases between. The germline V gene has CDR1 SGHDN and CDR2 FVKESK. The whole variable domain, remainder taken from reference TRBV14 and TRBJ1-1, is EAGVTQFPSHSVIEKGQTVTLRCDPISGHDNLYWYRRVMGKEIKFLLHFVKESKQDESGMPNNRFLAERTGGTYSTLKVQPAELEDSGVYFCASRLLDSVNTEAFFGQGTRLTVV.

The rearrangement joins TRBV29-1 to TRBJ2-5; TRBD2 matches 13 bases. The CDR3 contains 19 residues. Germline V gives CDR1 SQVTM, CDR2 ANQGSEA. V shed 4 bases and J 4 bases; nucleotides not matched to a gene: 18. The CDR3 is CSVGPMTSGRYRGGETQYF. In nucleotides, the CDR3 is TGCAGCGTTGGACCTATGACTAGCGGGAGGTATCGGGGGGGAGAGACCCAGTACTTC. The full variable domain, with the rest looked up from reference TRBV29-1 and TRBJ2-5, is SAVISQKPSRDICQRGTSLTIQCQVDSQVTMMFWYRQQPGQSLTLIATANQGSEATYESGFVIDKFPISRPNLTFSTLTVSNMSPEDSSIYLCSVGPMTSGRYRGGETQYFGPGTRLLVL.

V gene TRBV27 combines with J gene TRBJ2-1; TRBD1 aligns across 9 bases. The CDR3 is 14 residues long. Germline CDR1 and CDR2: MNHEY and SMNVEV (reference sequence). V lost 6 bases and J lost 7; bases outside the gene matches: 7. CDR3 coding DNA: TGTGCCAGCAGCGGTACAGGGGGCTTTAATGAGCAGTTCTTC. Its translation is CASSGTGGFNEQFF.

This chain links TRBV6-6 with TRBJ1-5; D uncertain. Germline V CDR1 and CDR2: MNHNY, SVGAGI (reference sequence). This CDR3 has 14 residues. Trimming pared 7 bases from V and 1 base from J, leaving 11 bases between. CDR3 coding DNA: TGTGCCAGCAATCGGGGAGGGAGCAATCAGCCCCAGCATTTT. Translation: CASNRGGSNQPQHF.